This T cell receptor beta chain was obtained from a study of regulatory and conventional T cells in RAG deficiency. Findings and limits, study-wide: Shannon entropy was markedly lower and Simpson indices higher in RAG-deficient patients than control T-cell subsets. Compared with controls, unique Treg TCR beta sequences dropped around 92-fold in Omenn syndrome and CID/AS. Patient subsets had shorter CDR3s; Omenn Treg-Tconv overlap exceeded 75%.

Turning to this clone: Its antigen remains unknown.

The sorted conventional CD4+ T cells were CD25-low and CD127-high, with genomic DNA sequenced. Produced via immunoSEQ multiplex PCR; TCRdb's table is partial and in-frame only. The repertoire holds around 25,000 clones, with almost 96% as singletons. The CDR3 length is 16 residues. V dropped 5 bases and J dropped 4 bases, with 20 bases sitting between them. The germline CDR1 and CDR2 sequences are SGHTA and FQGNSA. These data also formed part of another study, on regulatory T cells. From that study: The primer mix had 52 TRBV and 13 TRBJ primers. In patients, unique TRB V-J pairs were restricted and V/J usage skewed, especially in Tregs.

The sequence came from a human donor in good health. The sample comprised CD25- CD4+ T cells sorted from blood. The chain carries TRBV7-2 and TRBJ1-2, with TRBD1 as a possible D gene (6 bases). The CDR3 nucleotides are TGTGCCAGCAGCCCTGGCGGGGGCCCTTCTCCCTATGGCTACACCTTC. The encoded protein is CASSPGGGPSPYGYTF.